This T cell receptor beta chain was obtained from a study of T cells in Graves' hyperthyroidism and ophthalmopathy. This clonotype has only a few counts. Germline CDR1 and CDR2: SGHAT and FQNNGV. The V and J ends lost 0 bases and 1 base respectively, with 12 bases between them. This CDR3 contains 16 residues. Authors of the study amplified TCR beta CDR3 regions from RNA transcripts. Initially, a first-round RT-PCR of the TCR CDR3 employed the HTBI primer set. TCRdb reanalysed the multiplex PCR reads using MiXCR and keeps one entry per CDR3 protein. The repertoire holds 600,000 to 800,000 distinct CDR3 sequences, with approximately 36% as singletons.

Input material: blood. V usage is TRBV11-2 and J usage is TRBJ1-1; the D gene is possibly TRBD1 (5 bases). This TCR came from a woman in her forties with Graves' hyperthyroidism. CDR3 amino acids: CASSLDRRGRNTEAFF. CDR3 DNA sequence: TGTGCCAGCAGCTTAGATCGGAGGGGAAGGAACACTGAAGCTTTCTTT.